One sample yielded the 26 T cell receptor beta chains listed below, sequenced in a study of regulatory T cells in long-lasting Graves disease. iRepertoire HTBI primers and Arm-PCR of CDR3 regions built TCR beta libraries. TCRdb called the multiplex PCR reads again in MiXCR, with one record for every CDR3 protein. The repertoire consists of 350,000 to 450,000 distinct CDR3 sequences, with 16% occurring once and the leading ten covering about 32%. Time point of the sample: newly diagnosed GD, antithyroid drugs for less than 3 months. Extracted PBMC RNA gave rise to the TCR library. These records were also assigned to another study, of T cells in Graves' hyperthyroidism and ophthalmopathy.

The sample was peripheral blood mononuclear cells (PBMCs), taken at new diagnosis, from a patient treated with antithyroid drugs. These receptor sequences come from a man in his forties with Graves disease.

This clonotype was observed many times. V is TRBV27 and J is TRBJ1-1, with D possibly TRBD1 on 5 matching bases. The CDR3 sequence is 15 residues long. The germline gives CDR1 MNHEY, CDR2 SMNVEV (reference sequence). V was pared by 6 bases and J by 0 bases, with 14 bases between. The CDR3 protein is CASSSRRAMNTEAFF. Here the CDR3 DNA reads TGTGCCAGCAGCTCCCGCAGGGCCATGAACACTGAAGCTTTCTTT.

The sample holds many counts of this clonotype. The chain carries TRBV10-3 and TRBJ1-4; a possible D gene is TRBD1 (6 bases). V shed 2 bases and J shed 7 bases, with 20 bases lying between them. Germline V CDR1 and CDR2: ENHRY, SYGVKD. The CDR3 runs 17 residues. The CDR3 DNA reads TGTGCCATCAGTGAGGTCCAGGGCAGGGGAACAGGTGAAAAACTGTTTTTT. It translates to CAISEVQGRGTGEKLFF.

CDR3 sequence: CASNTGGGDYGYTF. The CDR3 DNA reads TGTGCCAGCAACACCGGCGGGGGGGACTATGGCTACACCTTC. The V call is TRBV6-1, the J call TRBJ1-2, with TRBD1 as a possible D gene (5 bases). The V end was cut by 7 bases, the J end by 3 bases, with 15 bases between. Germline CDR1 MNHNS, CDR2 SASEGT. CDR3 length: 14 amino acids.

The V and J genes are TRBV18 and TRBJ2-7; D is uncertain. V was clipped by 4 bases and J by 0 bases, with 7 bases between them. Germline loops: CDR1 KGHSH, CDR2 LQKENI. The CDR3 runs 13 residues. CDR3 residues: CASSRRNSYEQYF. CDR3 coding DNA: TGTGCCAGCTCACGGCGGAACTCCTACGAGCAGTACTTC.

Ten or more counts support this clonotype. The chain couples TRBV20-1 to TRBJ2-1; 9 bases map to TRBD2. The CDR3 contains 17 residues. The V segment lost 3 bases and the J segment 4 bases; nucleotides outside the gene matches: 13. The germline V gene encodes CDR1 DFQATT and CDR2 SNEGSKA (reference sequence). CDR3 region: CSARGRSRAGGYNEQFF. DNA of the CDR3: TGCAGTGCTAGGGGACGAAGTCGAGCGGGAGGATACAATGAGCAGTTCTTC.

This clonotype was seen ten or more times. The chain has TRBV2 and TRBJ1-4; D remains ambiguous. The ends were cut back, 5 bases at V and 6 bases at J, with 4 bases in the middle. CDR1 and CDR2 (germline): SNHLY, FYNNEI. This CDR3 contains 11 residues. This CDR3 reads CASSRHEKLFF. Written as DNA, the CDR3 is TGTGCCAGCAGTCGCCATGAAAAACTGTTTTTT.

Ten or more counts support this clonotype. The chain employs TRBV12-3 or TRBV12-4 and TRBJ2-2; the match to TRBD2 covers 7 bases. The junction had 8 bases not matched to a gene; V was cut back by 5 bases and J by 5 bases. The CDR3 runs 15 residues. The CDR3 DNA reads TGTGCCAGCAGTACCCCGGGAGGCCGGACCGGGGAGCTGTTTTTT. Amino acid sequence: CASSTPGGRTGELFF.

This clonotype was detected ten times or more. V gene TRBV10-3 combines with J gene TRBJ1-1; D is possibly TRBD1 (5 bases). Trimming shortened V by 3 bases and J by 1 base, and 18 bases separated the two germline ends. Germline V CDR1 and CDR2: ENHRY, SYGVKD. The CDR3 spans 17 residues. As DNA, the CDR3 is TGTGCCATCAGTGACCCGATGGGACTACGGGAGAACACTGAAGCTTTCTTT. Translation gives CAISDPMGLRENTEAFF.

This clonotype was observed at least ten times. CDR3 region: CASSPGTMGIKNIQYF. As DNA, the CDR3 is TGTGCCAGCAGCCCTGGGACGATGGGGATCAAAAACATTCAGTACTTC. This chain connects TRBV11-3 to TRBJ2-4; tentatively, D is TRBD1 or TRBD2 (5 bases each). Germline V gene lookup returns CDR1 SGHNT and CDR2 YENEEA. V was pared by 5 bases and J by 3 bases, with 17 bases between. There are 16 residues in the CDR3.

This clonotype was seen ten or more times. V is TRBV28 and J is TRBJ2-7; D gene unclear. The V end was cut by 8 bases, the J end by 2 bases, with 13 bases between. The CDR3 length is 13 residues. Germline values: CDR1 MDHEN, CDR2 SYDVKM. CDR3 sequence (DNA): TGTGCCAGCTCTGCCCCCTCCCCCTACGAGCAGTACTTC. It translates to CASSAPSPYEQYF.

Ten or more counts support this clonotype. The gene calls are TRBV10-3 and TRBJ1-2; TRBD1 matches at 9 bases. V shed 0 bases and J 1 base; nucleotides not matched to a gene: 0. CDR1 and CDR2 from the germline V gene are ENHRY and SYGVKD. CDR3 size: 15 residues. CDR3 in DNA: TGTGCCATCAGTGAGTCGGACAGGGGTAACTATGGCTACACCTTC. It specifies CAISESDRGNYGYTF.

This clonotype was seen a handful of times. The V gene is TRBV24-1, the J gene TRBJ2-1, with a tentative D call TRBD2 (6 bases). Germline CDR1 reads KGHDR; CDR2 reads SFDVKD. The CDR3 length is 14 residues. V was pared by 9 bases and J by 7 bases, with 18 bases between. The CDR3 bases are TGTGCCACCTCTGTGTGGGGGGATAGAAATGAGCAGTTCTTC. This sequence encodes CATSVWGDRNEQFF.

Points on this clonotype: Relative to the germline gene, one junction end is altered; a read error may explain this. This chain connects TRBV27 to TRBJ2-4; perhaps TRBD2 as D (5 bases). The germline V gene encodes CDR1 MNHEY and CDR2 SMNVEV (reference sequence). This CDR3 has 15 residues. The chain's CDR3 is CASGLSGGAKNIQYF. CDR3 nucleotides: TGTGCCAGCGGTTTATCCGGCGGGGCCAAAAACATTCAGTACTTC.

This chain connects TRBV11-1 to TRBJ2-2; 7 nucleotides agree with TRBD1. J was trimmed by 3 bases and V by 5 bases; bases with no gene match: 15. This CDR3 comprises 18 residues. The germline V gene encodes CDR1 SGHAT and CDR2 FQDESV (reference sequence). The CDR3 DNA follows: TGTGCCAGCAGCCAAAAACACAGGGGAGCGACGTACACCGGGGAGCTGTTTTTT. It is translated as CASSQKHRGATYTGELFF.

Turning to this clonotype: At one end, the junction sequence differs from germline, possibly due to a read error. The rearrangement uses TRBV5-1 and TRBJ2-1, with 8 bases matching TRBD2. CDR1 SGHRS and CDR2 YFSETQ come from the germline V gene. The CDR3 sequence is 16 residues long. The CDR3 reads CASSHPAAGLVYEQFF. CDR3 coding DNA: TGTGCCAGCAGCCACCCCGCGGCGGGACTAGTCTATGAGCAGTTCTTC.

This clonotype occurred many times. The chain joins TRBV12-3 or TRBV12-4 to TRBJ1-1; D is unresolved. The length of the CDR3 is 17 residues. V was cut by 4 bases and J by 6 bases, with 24 bases left in between. DNA for the CDR3: TGTGCCAGCAGTTCGGTCCCGACCCCATGGTGGTTCCCTGAAGCTTTCTTT. Translated, it gives CASSSVPTPWWFPEAFF.

The V gene is TRBV30, the J gene TRBJ2-3; TRBD2 agrees at 15 bases. CDR1 is GTSNPN, CDR2 SVGIG, per germline (reference sequence). V gave up 0 bases and J gave up 1 base; unmatched junction bases: 5. This CDR3 is 18 amino acids long. The CDR3 DNA reads as TGTGCCTGGAGTGTATCGAGGACTAGCGGGGGGGGCACAGATACGCAGTATTTT. Its translation: CAWSVSRTSGGGTDTQYF.

This clonotype was observed many times. The V and J genes are TRBV18 and TRBJ1-2, with TRBD1 identical over 9 bases. Looked up from germline, CDR1 is KGHSH and CDR2 is LQKENI. Losses at the gene ends were 3 bases for V and 12 bases for J; bases not matched to a gene: 8. The length of the CDR3 is 13 residues. CDR3 sequence (DNA): TGTGCCAGCTCACCGTCCCGGGACAGGGTAGACACCTTC. Translating gives CASSPSRDRVDTF.

The rearrangement joins TRBV5-1 to TRBJ2-5; 7 bases are a match to TRBD1. This CDR3 contains 15 residues. Germline values: CDR1 SGHRS, CDR2 YFSETQ. V gave up 4 bases and J gave up 4 bases; unmatched junction bases: 10. The CDR3 nucleotides are TGCGCCAGCAGCGGGGACAGTAGATGGGGAGAGACCCAGTACTTC. It translates to CASSGDSRWGETQYF.

This clonotype was detected ten times or more. V is TRBV19 and J is TRBJ2-7; D could derive from TRBD1 or TRBD2 (5 bases each). Germline CDR1 and CDR2: LNHDA and SQIVND (reference sequence). V was cut by 5 bases and J by 0 bases, with 11 bases left in between. The CDR3 has 14 residues. CDR3 loop: CASSLRDGSYEQYF. The CDR3 nucleotides are TGTGCCAGTAGTTTAAGGGACGGCTCCTACGAGCAGTACTTC. Combining the CDR3 with reference TRBV19 and TRBJ2-7 gives the whole variable domain DGGITQSPKYLFRKEGQNVTLSCEQNLNHDAMYWYRQDPGQGLRLIYYSQIVNDFQKGDIAEGYSVSREKKESFPLTVTSAQKNPTAFYLCASSLRDGSYEQYFGPGTRLTVT.

This clonotype was counted ten times or more. The chain employs TRBV7-3 and TRBJ2-3, with 10 bases that match TRBD2. Trimming cost V 5 bases and J 6 bases; bases outside gene matches: 11. The CDR3 spans 16 residues. Germline V gene lookup returns CDR1 SGHTA and CDR2 FQGTGA. The DNA of the CDR3 is TGTGCCAGCAGCCCTCGGATCAGCGGGGGGGCGGATACGCAGTATTTT. This codes for CASSPRISGGADTQYF.

The V call is TRBV6-1, the J call TRBJ2-7; D is unclear. The CDR3 spans 12 residues. V was cut by 3 bases and J by 3 bases, with 6 bases left in between. CDR1 MNHNS and CDR2 SASEGT come from the germline V gene. The CDR3 nucleotides read TGTGCCAGCAGTGACCCTGACTACGAGCAGTACTTC. It encodes CASSDPDYEQYF.

This clonotype was seen repeatedly, ten times or more. The chain employs TRBV12-3 or TRBV12-4 and TRBJ1-4; TRBD1 agrees at 7 bases. The CDR3 contains 14 residues. V lost 6 bases to trimming and J lost 3 bases; unmatched junction nucleotides: 4. CDR3 DNA sequence: TGTGCCAGCAGGCAGGGGGTAGCTAATGAAAAACTGTTTTTT. Protein: CASRQGVANEKLFF.

This clonotype was recorded once. The chain has TRBV27 and TRBJ2-6; D is possibly TRBD1 (5 bases). Germline V gene sequence: CDR1 MNHEY, CDR2 SMNVEV (reference sequence). The CDR3 spans 17 residues. V was pared by 2 bases and J by 4 bases, with 15 bases between. The CDR3 DNA reads TGTGCCAGCAGTTTAAGGCCCTTTGGGGCCGGGGCCAACGTCCTGACTTTC. It translates to CASSLRPFGAGANVLTF.

Regarding this clonotype: One base away lies a much larger clone, so this may be a sequencing read error. The chain has TRBV11-2 and TRBJ2-2; D gene ambiguous. The CDR3 totals 15 residues. From germline, CDR1 is SGHAT and CDR2 FQNNGV. CDR3: CASRPLTGNTRELFF. In DNA form, the CDR3 reads TGTGCCAGCAGACCGCTCACTGGAAACACCCGGGAGCTGTTTTTT.

In this sample, this clonotype turned up many times. The V and J genes are TRBV5-1 and TRBJ2-1; 9 bases are a match to TRBD2. The CDR3 is 16 residues long. CDR1 and CDR2 from the germline V gene are SGHRS and YFSETQ. The ends lost 4 bases at V and 1 base at J; junction bases unmatched: 6. The CDR3 spells CASSSSGGASYNEQFF. The CDR3, as DNA: TGCGCCAGCAGCAGTAGCGGGGGAGCTTCCTACAATGAGCAGTTCTTC.